Included here is one T cell receptor beta chain sequence, with context. Its antigen is unidentified. V was shortened by 6 bases and J by 2 bases, with 11 bases between the two germline ends. Germline V lookup: CDR1 LNHDA, CDR2 SQIVND (reference sequence). CDR3 length equals 14 residues. This specimen belongs to a study of graft-versus-host responses after intestinal transplantation. Whole-study results and caveats: In patients with graft-donor T cell macrochimerism, allograft graft-versus-host to host-versus-graft clonal ratios were high. Association was observed between peak circulating GvH clone levels and early post-transplant HvG declines.

Libraries were prepared by immunoSEQ multiplex PCR; TCRdb keeps only in-frame clonotypes and omits some of them. The table includes roughly 75,000 clones, roughly 89% detected once. This clonotype was sampled from a human donor who received an intestinal transplant. This chain connects TRBV19 to TRBJ1-3, with D perhaps TRBD1 (6 bases). The specimen comprised unstimulated CD4+ T cells sorted from spleen or lymph node cells, sampled before intestinal transplant. The CDR3 spells CASRTTGTGNTIYF. CDR3 in DNA: TGTGCCAGTAGGACCACAGGGACTGGAAACACCATATATTTT. The complete variable domain, with remaining parts taken from reference TRBV19 and TRBJ1-3, reads DGGITQSPKYLFRKEGQNVTLSCEQNLNHDAMYWYRQDPGQGLRLIYYSQIVNDFQKGDIAEGYSVSREKKESFPLTVTSAQKNPTAFYLCASRTTGTGNTIYFGEGSWLTVV.